The TCR beta chain described here comes from a study of blood T cell repertoires in COVID-19. Researchers sorted participants into cohorts using their self-reported clinical history. Two negative PCRs, clearance, or symptom resolution characterized the recovered Cohort 3 donors. Some clones are missing from TCRdb's copy, which holds only in-frame ones; the method was immunoSEQ multiplex PCR. Of 250,000 to 350,000 clones detected, roughly 90% appear once; the ten largest clones hold 2% to 3%. The V gene's germline CDR1 is SGHDT and CDR2 YYEEEE. CDR3 length: 15 residues. J was trimmed by 1 base and V by 4 bases; bases with no gene match: 3.

The material sequenced was PBMCs or T cells enriched from blood (not recorded which). This TCR was recovered from a man in his 60s who had recovered from COVID-19. The chain links TRBV5-6 to TRBJ2-2; TRBD2 agrees at 8 bases. CDR3 protein: CASSPSGGNTGELFF. The CDR3 bases are TGTGCCAGCAGCCCAAGCGGGGGGAACACCGGGGAGCTGTTTTTT.